The 18 T cell receptor beta chains presented below share a single source sample, sequenced in a study of blood T cells in healthy people across ages. A second about 7 to 11 cycle PCR used barcoded and J-beta primers. TCRdb fed the 5' RACE reads into MiXCR, producing one record per CDR3 protein. This table holds approximately 810,000 distinct CDR3 sequences, approximately 35% found once. The sequenced sample was blood. These receptors were collected from a man between 18 and 29 years old in good health.

This clonotype was found a few times. This chain connects TRBV27 to TRBJ2-1, with 8 bases that match TRBD1. Germline values: CDR1 MNHEY, CDR2 SMNVEV (reference sequence). This CDR3 is built from 17 residues. V trimming: 4 bases; J trimming: 4 bases; junction bases outside the gene matches: 12. Here the CDR3 reads CASSWTQGAPPYNEQFF. Here the CDR3 DNA reads TGTGCCAGCAGTTGGACCCAGGGGGCCCCACCTTACAATGAGCAGTTCTTC.

This clonotype was picked up a small number of times. CDR3: CASSLATDTEAFF. Written as DNA, the CDR3 is TGCGCCAGCAGCTTGGCGACGGACACTGAAGCTTTCTTT. The chain uses TRBV5-1 and TRBJ1-1; D is undetermined. CDR3 length: 13 amino acids. The V and J ends lost 0 bases and 3 bases respectively, with 6 bases between them. Germline V lookup: CDR1 SGHRS, CDR2 YFSETQ. The variable domain in full, completed from reference TRBV5-1 and TRBJ1-1, reads KAGVTQTPRYLIKTRGQQVTLSCSPISGHRSVSWYQQTPGQGLQFLFEYFSETQRNKGNFPGRFSGRQFSNSRSEMNVSTLELGDSALYLCASSLATDTEAFFGQGTRLTVV.

V usage is TRBV4-3 and J usage is TRBJ1-1; D gene ambiguous. Germline V gives CDR1 LGHNA, CDR2 YSLEER. V gave up 3 bases and J gave up 3 bases, with 8 bases separating them. There are 13 residues in the CDR3. In nucleotides, the CDR3 is TGCGCCAGCAGCCATGGGGAGTACACTGAAGCTTTCTTT. Its translation: CASSHGEYTEAFF.

This clonotype came up once. Given a much more abundant clone one base away, this may be a read error. The chain joins TRBV2 to TRBJ2-3; TRBD1 might be the D (6 bases). V lost 6 bases and J 3 bases, leaving 10 bases between the germline ends. From germline, CDR1 is SNHLY and CDR2 FYNNEI. The CDR3 loop spans 13 amino acids. CDR3 loop: CASRETGTDTQYF. The CDR3 DNA sequence: TGTGCCAGCAGAGAAACAGGGACAGATACGCAGTATTTT.

The chain couples TRBV4-3 to TRBJ1-1; a weak D match, TRBD1 (6 bases). The CDR3 length is 18 residues. Between the trimmed V and J ends, which lost 1 base and 1 base, there was a span of 19 bases. Germline assignment: CDR1 LGHNA and CDR2 YSLEER. CDR3 protein: CASSQAVAGVQENTEAFF. The CDR3 DNA follows: TGCGCCAGCAGCCAAGCCGTCGCAGGGGTACAGGAGAACACTGAAGCTTTCTTT.

This clonotype was found many times. The chain uses TRBV7-2 and TRBJ2-3; 8 nucleotides agree with TRBD2. CDR3 length equals 18 residues. The J segment lost 5 bases and the V segment lost 1 base, leaving 14 bases of the junction unmatched. Germline V gene data show CDR1 as SGHTA and CDR2 as FQGNSA. The CDR3 DNA follows: TGTGCCAGCAGCTTAGTCGCGACTACAAGCGGGGGTGGAGATACGCAGTATTTT. This codes for CASSLVATTSGGGDTQYF.

The chain carries TRBV29-1 and TRBJ2-7; tentatively, D is TRBD1 (6 bases). The CDR3 has 13 residues. V lost 2 bases and J 0 bases, leaving 8 bases between the germline ends. Germline assignment: CDR1 SQVTM and CDR2 ANQGSEA. CDR3: CSVEKQGSYEQYF. In nucleotides, the CDR3 is TGCAGCGTTGAAAAACAGGGCTCCTACGAGCAGTACTTC.

In its sample, this clonotype was seen many times. The chain employs TRBV4-1 and TRBJ1-5; TRBD1 matches at 8 bases. The CDR3 extends over 15 amino acids. Per germline, CDR1 MGHRA and CDR2 YSYEKL. The V gene end was trimmed by 4 bases and the J gene end by 4 bases; junction bases not matched to a gene: 6. CDR3 nucleotides: TGCGCCAGCAGCCTCGGGGACAGGACGAATCAGCCCCAGCATTTT. This translates into CASSLGDRTNQPQHF.

Note on this clonotype: A much larger clonotype is one base distant, so this may be a read error. The J gene is TRBJ2-1, the V gene TRBV9; 9 bases line up with TRBD2. With 4 bases clipped from V and 4 bases from J, the junction kept 6 bases outside the gene matches. Germline-derived CDR1 and CDR2 are SGDLS and YYNGEE. The CDR3 contains 15 residues. DNA of the CDR3: TGTGCCAGCAGCCCTCGACTAGCGGTGTACAATGAGCAGTTCTTC. This encodes CASSPRLAVYNEQFF.

This clonotype was picked up a small number of times. The CDR3, as DNA: TGTGCCAGCAGTTTGTCAGGGGGCGTAATGAACACTGAAGCTTTCTTT. Protein: CASSLSGGVMNTEAFF. The V gene is TRBV12-3 or TRBV12-4, the J gene TRBJ1-1; 8 bases align to TRBD1. The junction had 6 bases not matched to a gene; V was cut back by 3 bases and J by 0 bases. This CDR3 is built from 16 residues.

In this sample, this clonotype turned up a few times. V usage is TRBV7-2 and J usage is TRBJ2-7, with a weak D call TRBD1 (5 bases). The CDR3 extends over 15 amino acids. V was trimmed by 5 bases and J by 3 bases, leaving 17 bases between them. Per the germline V gene, CDR1 is SGHTA and CDR2 is FQGNSA. The CDR3 loop is CASSRLGPIGYEQYF. Here the CDR3 DNA reads TGTGCCAGCAGCCGATTGGGGCCGATAGGCTACGAGCAGTACTTC.

The chain links TRBV2 to TRBJ1-2, with TRBD1 matching over 7 bases. This CDR3 region has 13 residues. The V gene's germline CDR1 is SNHLY and CDR2 FYNNEI. Losses at the gene ends were 6 bases for V and 7 bases for J; bases not matched to a gene: 8. In nucleotides, the CDR3 is TGTGCCAGCAGCCTACAGGGGTCCTCTGGCTACACCTTC. Translating it yields CASSLQGSSGYTF.

Comments on this clonotype: The junction and the germline gene differ at one end; a read error may be behind it. This chain links TRBV5-4 with TRBJ1-2, with D tentatively TRBD1 (5 bases). CDR1 is SGHNT and CDR2 is YYREEE in the germline V gene (reference sequence). This CDR3 contains 14 residues. The CDR3: CASRALGANYSYTF. Here the CDR3 DNA reads TGTGCCAGCAGGGCGCTTGGGGCTAACTATAGCTACACCTTC.

The V and J genes are TRBV7-2 and TRBJ2-2, with 7 positions matching TRBD1. CDR1 and CDR2 (germline): SGHTA, FQGNSA. V lost 1 base to trimming and J lost 0 bases; unmatched junction nucleotides: 2. CDR3 length: 16 residues. CDR3 in amino acids: CASSLGDSSNTGELFF. CDR3 bases: TGTGCCAGCAGCTTAGGGGACAGTTCGAACACCGGGGAGCTGTTTTTT.

In DNA form, the CDR3 reads TGTGCCAGCATAAGGTCTAGCACAGATACGCAGTATTTT. Translated, it gives CASIRSSTDTQYF. The chain recombines TRBV12-3 or TRBV12-4 with TRBJ2-3; D gene unclear. V lost 7 bases and J 0 bases, leaving 8 bases between the germline ends. The CDR3 sequence is 13 residues long.

Concerning this clonotype: Germline and junction disagree at one end, which may indicate a read error. This rearrangement joins TRBV7-9 to TRBJ2-1; D gene unclear. Germline CDR1 reads SEHNR; CDR2 reads FQNEAQ (reference sequence). The CDR3 sequence is 14 residues long. The CDR3 DNA sequence: TGTGCCAGCGGCTTAGTTCAGGTACGGGATGAGCAGTTCTTC. As protein: CASGLVQVRDEQFF.

V and J are TRBV11-2 and TRBJ2-7; 8 bases align to TRBD2. CDR1 is SGHAT, CDR2 FQNNGV, per germline. The CDR3 runs to 20 residues. Trimming cost V 1 base and J 7 bases; bases outside gene matches: 24. The CDR3: CASSLVGGGTNRDSYNEQYF. CDR3 coding DNA: TGTGCCAGCAGCTTAGTTGGCGGGGGGACAAACCGGGACTCCTACAATGAGCAGTACTTC.

The rearrangement links TRBV6-1 to TRBJ1-5, with D uncertain. The CDR3 totals 15 residues. Germline values: CDR1 MNHNS, CDR2 SASEGT. Trimming pared 8 bases from V and 0 bases from J, leaving 14 bases between. CDR3 region: CASGAECHSNQPQHF. DNA of the CDR3: TGTGCCAGCGGAGCCGAATGCCATAGCAATCAGCCCCAGCATTTT.